The entry below gives a single T cell receptor (beta chain) sequence along with its context. The sample belongs to a study of blood T cell repertoires in COVID-19. Turning to the study itself: The cDNA or gDNA used as material had been derived from T cells, B-cell-depleted T cells, or PBMCs.

As processed by the authors: The assay estimated nucleated cells by amplifying reference gene primers. This table comes from immunoSEQ multiplex PCR, and its TCRdb copy is limited to in-frame clones, with some not included. The V and J calls and clone size come from that table; D and trimming were worked out from the DNA. This repertoire shows a few hundred thousand clones, approximately 80% found once; its top ten account for around 8.9%. The CDR3 is 15 amino acids. V was shortened by 7 bases and J by 7 bases, with 17 bases between the two germline ends. The germline V gene encodes CDR1 MNHEY and CDR2 SVGAGI.

The chain employs TRBV6-5 and TRBJ1-6; weak D call: TRBD1 (5 bases). Source material: peripheral blood. The clonotype comes from a man older than 75 with acute or convalescent COVID-19. The CDR3 is CASTRIGGINSPLHF. The CDR3 coding sequence is TGTGCCAGCACCCGTATCGGGGGTATAAATTCACCCCTCCACTTT.